The 30 T cell receptor beta chains presented below share a single source sample, sequenced in a study of shared clonotypes between healthy human individuals. Using immunoSEQ multiplex PCR, the repertoire was profiled, and TCRdb retains in-frame clones only, with some absent. This sample yields roughly 2 million clones, of which about 94% are seen a single time; 0.13% belongs to the top ten. The sample was naive CD4+ T cells sorted from blood. Subset of the sample: CD45RA+ positively selected. The receptor set was obtained from a man between 18 and 29 years old in good health.

The rearrangement links TRBV30 to TRBJ2-7; weak D call: TRBD2 (6 bases). Germline CDR1 is GTSNPN and CDR2 is SVGIG (reference sequence). V was trimmed by 4 bases and J by 6 bases, leaving 10 bases between them. The CDR3 has 11 residues. The CDR3 loop reads CAWMAGTEQYF. The CDR3 nucleotides are TGTGCCTGGATGGCGGGAACCGAGCAGTACTTC. Full variable domain (outside the CDR3, taken from reference TRBV30 and TRBJ2-7): SQTIHQWPATLVQPVGSPLSLECTVEGTSNPNLYWYRQAAGRGLQLLFYSVGIGQISSEVPQNLSASRPQDRQFILSSKKLLLSDSGFYLCAWMAGTEQYFGPGTRLTVT.

The chain carries TRBV18 and TRBJ2-3, with unresolved D. Trimming left V 3 bases short and J 0 bases short, with 7 bases between. Germline CDR1 and CDR2: KGHSH and LQKENI. CDR3 size: 14 residues. The CDR3 sequence: CASSPTLSTDTQYF. DNA of the CDR3: TGTGCCAGCTCACCCACGCTGAGCACAGATACGCAGTATTTT. The variable domain in full, with the rest retrieved from reference TRBV18 and TRBJ2-3, is NAGVMQNPRHLVRRRGQEARLRCSPMKGHSHVYWYRQLPEEGLKFMVYLQKENIIDESGMPKERFSAEFPKEGPSILRIQQVVRGDSAAYFCASSPTLSTDTQYFGPGTRLTVL.

The chain is built from TRBV10-2 and TRBJ2-1; 8 bases agree with TRBD2. This CDR3 has 16 residues. After removal of 0 bases from V and 5 bases from J, the junction contained 6 bases not matched to a gene. Germline V gives CDR1 WSHSY, CDR2 SAAADI. The DNA of the CDR3 is TGCGCCAGCAGTGAGTCGCTAGCGGGTGACCACAATGAGCAGTTCTTC. Translating gives CASSESLAGDHNEQFF.

J is TRBJ2-2 and V is TRBV9; D remains unclear. This CDR3 is built from 14 residues. Trimming took 4 bases from V and 2 from J, leaving 9 bases between them. CDR1 SGDLS and CDR2 YYNGEE come from the germline V gene. For the CDR3, the DNA is TGTGCCAGCAGCCCGGACCACAACACCGGGGAGCTGTTTTTT. Translating gives CASSPDHNTGELFF.

A word on this clone: The sample holds other DNA sequences that translate to the same CDR3. J is TRBJ2-3 and V is TRBV2, with 7 bases matching TRBD2. The trim removed 4 bases at V and 4 bases at J, leaving 5 bases unmatched. The CDR3 extends over 14 amino acids. The germline V gene has CDR1 SNHLY and CDR2 FYNNEI. CDR3 nucleotides: TGTGCCAGCAGTGGTGGCGGGAGTGCAGATACGCAGTATTTT. Encoded protein: CASSGGGSADTQYF.

The chain combines TRBV5-4 with TRBJ2-3, with TRBD2 identical over 7 bases. Germline CDR1 SGHNT, CDR2 YYREEE (reference sequence). Losses at the gene ends were 4 bases for V and 6 bases for J; bases not matched to a gene: 20. This CDR3 contains 18 residues. The CDR3 sequence is CASSPKGSGLDRGDTQYF. DNA of the CDR3: TGTGCCAGCAGCCCCAAAGGGAGCGGACTAGATCGTGGGGATACGCAGTATTTT.

This sequence joins TRBV7-2 and TRBJ1-4; D gene ambiguous. The CDR3 contains 15 residues. V was shortened by 0 bases and J by 4 bases, with 9 bases between the two germline ends. Looked up from germline, CDR1 is SGHTA and CDR2 is FQGNSA. Here the CDR3 DNA reads TGTGCCAGCAGCTTAGCAGGGTCCGGTAATGAAAAACTGTTTTTT. Protein product: CASSLAGSGNEKLFF.

The chain has TRBV2 and TRBJ2-7; possibly TRBD1 for D (6 bases). V lost 4 bases and J lost 3, with 16 bases in between. Germline values: CDR1 SNHLY, CDR2 FYNNEI. This CDR3 comprises 15 residues. The CDR3 nucleotides are TGTGCCAGCAGTGGGGGAAACAGGGTGATCTACGAGCAGTACTTC. Residues: CASSGGNRVIYEQYF.

The chain links TRBV5-1 to TRBJ2-5, with 7 bases fitting TRBD2. V shed 2 bases, J shed 0 bases, and the junction held 7 bases outside the gene matches. The germline gives CDR1 SGHRS, CDR2 YFSETQ. This CDR3 has 16 residues. The CDR3 sequence: CASSLLGLGNQETQYF. The CDR3 DNA reads TGCGCCAGCAGCTTATTAGGACTAGGGAACCAAGAGACCCAGTACTTC.

The chain employs TRBV19 and TRBJ2-7, with 14 bases identical to TRBD2. From germline, CDR1 is LNHDA and CDR2 SQIVND (reference sequence). The ends lost 4 bases at V and 9 bases at J; junction bases unmatched: 5. The CDR3 contains 14 residues. CDR3 protein: CASSTRTSGGTQYF. The CDR3 nucleotides read TGTGCCAGTAGTACGCGGACTAGCGGGGGGACGCAGTACTTC.

This clone appeared a single time. This chain joins TRBV7-6 and TRBJ2-1; the match to TRBD2 covers 12 bases. Per germline, CDR1 SGHVS and CDR2 FNYEAQ. V gave up 4 bases and J gave up 9 bases; unmatched junction bases: 10. This CDR3 is built from 16 residues. The CDR3 DNA is TGTGCCAGCAGCTCTTATTCCGGGACTAGCGGGCTTGAGCAGTTCTTC. Protein: CASSSYSGTSGLEQFF.

The rearrangement uses TRBV5-1 and TRBJ2-7; D call uncertain. V lost 0 bases, J lost 0 bases, and 10 bases lay in between. The germline V gene has CDR1 SGHRS and CDR2 YFSETQ. The CDR3 length is 15 residues. CDR3 coding DNA: TGCGCCAGCAGCTTGGATGTGGGAAGCTCCTACGAGCAGTACTTC. As protein: CASSLDVGSSYEQYF.

The rearrangement uses TRBV29-1 and TRBJ2-1; D gene unclear. V dropped 6 bases and J dropped 5 bases, with 14 bases sitting between them. This CDR3 spans 13 amino acids. Germline assignment: CDR1 SQVTM and CDR2 ANQGSEA. CDR3 coding DNA: TGCAGCGTGGGGTTTAGCCATGACAATGAGCAGTTCTTC. It is translated as CSVGFSHDNEQFF.

The rearrangement joins TRBV7-2 to TRBJ1-6; D remains ambiguous. This CDR3 has 15 amino acids. Looked up from germline, CDR1 is SGHTA and CDR2 is FQGNSA. The V end was cut by 5 bases, the J end by 0 bases, with 8 bases between. The CDR3 bases are TGTGCCAGCAGCCCCGCGGGCTCCTATAATTCACCCCTCCACTTT. Amino acids: CASSPAGSYNSPLHF.

The genes are TRBV27 and TRBJ2-2; 7 positions match TRBD2. Germline V lookup: CDR1 MNHEY, CDR2 SMNVEV (reference sequence). The length of the CDR3 is 16 residues. The ends lost 7 bases at V and 3 bases at J; junction bases unmatched: 11. Here the CDR3 reads CASNLTGLRDTGELFF. CDR3 DNA: TGTGCCAGCAATTTGACGGGACTACGGGACACCGGGGAGCTGTTTTTT.

V usage is TRBV29-1 and J usage is TRBJ2-1; no reliable D call. This CDR3 region has 12 residues. Germline-derived CDR1 and CDR2 are SQVTM and ANQGSEA. V lost 4 bases, J lost 5 bases, and 9 bases lay in between. Here the CDR3 reads CSVGRQNNEQFF. The CDR3 DNA reads as TGCAGCGTTGGACGGCAAAACAATGAGCAGTTCTTC.

This clone was recorded once. V usage is TRBV2 and J usage is TRBJ2-2; 14 bases match TRBD2. This CDR3 region has 20 residues. Losses at the gene ends were 9 bases for V and 9 bases for J; bases not matched to a gene: 24. CDR1 and CDR2 (germline): SNHLY, FYNNEI. This chain's CDR3 is CASSRASPGLAGARGRELFF. In nucleotides, the CDR3 is TGTGCCAGTTCACGCGCATCTCCGGGACTAGCGGGAGCAAGGGGCCGGGAGCTGTTTTTT. The variable domain in full, with the rest retrieved from reference TRBV2 and TRBJ2-2, is EPEVTQTPSHQVTQMGQEVILRCVPISNHLYFYWYRQILGQKVEFLVSFYNNEISEKSEIFDDQFSVERPDGSNFTLKIRSTKLEDSAMYFCASSRASPGLAGARGRELFFGEGSRLTVL.

In this sample, this clone turned up once. The chain carries TRBV28 and TRBJ2-5; TRBD2 matches 13 bases. V dropped 4 bases and J dropped 0; count of bases not matched to a gene: 2. The CDR3 has 16 residues. Germline loops: CDR1 MDHEN, CDR2 SYDVKM. CDR3 in amino acids: CASSSTSGGYQETQYF. The CDR3 bases are TGTGCCAGCAGTTCGACTAGCGGGGGGTACCAAGAGACCCAGTACTTC.

This clone came up once. The genes are TRBV6-5 and TRBJ1-2; weak D call: TRBD1 (5 bases). CDR1 is MNHEY and CDR2 is SVGAGI in the germline V gene. This CDR3 comprises 15 residues. V was trimmed by 0 bases and J by 3 bases, leaving 11 bases between them. CDR3 nucleotide sequence: TGTGCCAGCAGTTACTCGACTCCGGGGGACTATGGCTACACCTTC. Protein sequence: CASSYSTPGDYGYTF.

V and J are TRBV5-1 and TRBJ2-7; TRBD1 aligns across 8 bases. The junction had 7 bases not matched to a gene; V was cut back by 4 bases and J by 7 bases. Germline V gives CDR1 SGHRS, CDR2 YFSETQ. CDR3 length: 13 residues. The DNA for the CDR3 is TGCGCCAGCAGCCCCCAACAGGGGGTTGAGCAGTACTTC. Its protein product is CASSPQQGVEQYF.

The rearrangement uses TRBV27 and TRBJ1-2, with 9 nucleotides matching TRBD1. Trimming took 3 bases from V and 0 from J; bases not matched to a gene: 11. Germline CDR1 and CDR2: MNHEY and SMNVEV (reference sequence). The CDR3 extends over 18 amino acids. Here the CDR3 reads CASSFLTGTGKTNYGYTF. The CDR3 DNA sequence: TGTGCCAGCAGTTTCCTTACGGGGACAGGGAAGACTAACTATGGCTACACCTTC.

This clone has just one count. Distinct nucleotide sequences in the sample also encode this CDR3. The V call is TRBV13, the J call TRBJ1-1; no firm D call. Germline CDR1 and CDR2: PRHDT and FYEKMQ (reference sequence). Trimming took off 0 bases at V and 0 bases at J, with 2 bases between the two ends. This CDR3 contains 13 residues. CDR3 coding DNA: TGTGCCAGCAGCTTAGGGGTGAACACTGAAGCTTTCTTT. Its protein is CASSLGVNTEAFF.

This chain connects TRBV7-8 to TRBJ2-6, with D unclear. The CDR3 totals 15 residues. With 1 base removed from V and 4 bases from J, the gap between germline ends came to 8 bases. The germline gives CDR1 SGHVS, CDR2 FQNEAQ. CDR3 loop: CASSLDDSGANVLTF. CDR3 bases: TGTGCCAGCAGCTTAGATGACTCCGGGGCCAACGTCCTGACTTTC.

The chain carries TRBV5-1 and TRBJ2-4; the D is unclear. The CDR3 is made up of 14 amino acids. Trimming cost V 0 bases and J 7 bases, with 11 bases left between them. Germline values: CDR1 SGHRS, CDR2 YFSETQ. The CDR3 nucleotides read TGCGCCAGCAGCTTGGGTGGGGTAGTGAACATTCAGTACTTC. Translated: CASSLGGVVNIQYF.

V and J are TRBV7-9 and TRBJ2-5, with 10 bases lining up with TRBD2. The J segment lost 5 bases and the V segment lost 1 base, leaving 16 bases of the junction unmatched. Germline V gives CDR1 SEHNR, CDR2 FQNEAQ (reference sequence). CDR3 size: 19 residues. The CDR3 reads CASSLVYRGAGGIEETQYF. DNA for the CDR3: TGTGCCAGCAGCTTAGTATATAGGGGAGCGGGAGGGATTGAGGAGACCCAGTACTTC.

The CDR3 nucleotides read TGCGCCAGCAGCTTGGCCTCTGGGCAGGCGAATTCACCCCTCCACTTT. Protein: CASSLASGQANSPLHF. The chain recombines TRBV5-1 with TRBJ1-6; D gene uncertain. The ends were cut back, 0 bases at V and 7 bases at J, with 14 bases in the middle. The V gene's germline CDR1 is SGHRS and CDR2 YFSETQ. This CDR3 region has 16 residues.

Worth noting for this clone: Other DNA sequences of this sample code for an identical CDR3. The rearrangement uses TRBV11-2 and TRBJ2-5; tentative D call: TRBD2 (7 bases). V was cut by 1 base and J by 4 bases, with 10 bases left in between. This CDR3 is built from 14 residues. Germline V CDR1 and CDR2: SGHAT, FQNNGV. This CDR3 is CASSLAGGRETQYF. Written as DNA, the CDR3 is TGTGCCAGCAGCTTAGCGGGGGGCCGAGAGACCCAGTACTTC.

Comments on this clone: This same CDR3 is encoded by further DNA sequences in the sample. This chain connects TRBV10-2 to TRBJ2-3; 9 bases line up with TRBD1. This CDR3 spans 14 amino acids. V lost 5 bases to trimming and J lost 3 bases; unmatched junction nucleotides: 3. CDR1 is WSHSY and CDR2 is SAAADI in the germline V gene. CDR3 sequence (DNA): TGCGCCAGCAGTAGACAGGGGGGGACAGATACGCAGTATTTT. Protein sequence: CASSRQGGTDTQYF.

In regard to this clone: Other DNA sequences in this specimen translate into the identical CDR3. The V call is TRBV28, the J call TRBJ1-3; 8 positions agree with TRBD1. The CDR3 length is 15 residues. Per the germline V gene, CDR1 is MDHEN and CDR2 is SYDVKM. Losses at the gene ends were 3 bases for V and 4 bases for J; bases not matched to a gene: 5. CDR3 protein: CASSLSGTGGNTIYF. CDR3 bases: TGTGCCAGCAGTTTGTCCGGGACAGGAGGAAACACCATATATTTT.

This sequence joins TRBV30 and TRBJ1-2, with D possibly matching TRBD1 (6 bases). Germline V gene lookup returns CDR1 GTSNPN and CDR2 SVGIG (reference sequence). There are 13 residues in the CDR3. V was pared by 4 bases and J by 6 bases, with 15 bases between. The CDR3 is CAWTRGRFDGYTF. In DNA, the CDR3 is TGTGCCTGGACTCGGGGGCGTTTCGATGGCTACACCTTC.